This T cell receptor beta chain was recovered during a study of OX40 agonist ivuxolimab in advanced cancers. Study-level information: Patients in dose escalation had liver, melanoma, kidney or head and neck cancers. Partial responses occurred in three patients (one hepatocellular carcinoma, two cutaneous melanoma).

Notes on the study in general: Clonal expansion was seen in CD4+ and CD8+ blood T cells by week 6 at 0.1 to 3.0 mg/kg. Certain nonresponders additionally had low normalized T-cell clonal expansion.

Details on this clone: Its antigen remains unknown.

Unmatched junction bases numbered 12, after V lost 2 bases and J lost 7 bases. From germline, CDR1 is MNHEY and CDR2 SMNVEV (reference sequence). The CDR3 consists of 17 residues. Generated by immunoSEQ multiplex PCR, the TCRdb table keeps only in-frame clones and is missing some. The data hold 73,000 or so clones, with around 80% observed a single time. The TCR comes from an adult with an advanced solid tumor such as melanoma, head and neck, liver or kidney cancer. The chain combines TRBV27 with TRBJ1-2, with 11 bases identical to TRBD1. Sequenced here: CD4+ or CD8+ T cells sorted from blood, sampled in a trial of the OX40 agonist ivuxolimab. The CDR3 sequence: CASSLIMDRGRDSGYTF. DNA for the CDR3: TGTGCCAGCAGTTTAATTATGGACAGGGGGCGCGACAGTGGCTACACCTTC.